One TCR beta chain is described in this entry. Its antigen is still unknown. V lost 6 bases to trimming and J lost 1 base, with 19 bases between them. The germline gives CDR1 DFQATT, CDR2 SNEGSKA (reference sequence). CDR3 length equals 16 residues. Findings of the study overall: In terms of TCR gene usage, tumor memory CD4+ T cells clustered together with blood and lymph node memory CD4+ cells, as well as with lymph node naive CD4+ cells.

Each CDR3 protein is one row after TCRdb ran MiXCR on the 5' RACE reads. The top ten hold about 3% of the sample, which has some 62,000 distinct CDR3 sequences, less than 25% seen once. The sequence came from a female donor with breast cancer. The specimen was memory CD4+ T cells sorted from a lymph node. Subset defined: memory CD4+ T cells, CD4+CD45RO+CD25-. The rearrangement links TRBV20-1 to TRBJ2-1; TRBD1 might be the D (6 bases). Written as DNA, the CDR3 is TGCAGTGCCCTGGGGGCTCACTCTAGATCCTACAATGAGCAGTTCTTC. Amino acid sequence: CSALGAHSRSYNEQFF.